A selection of T cell receptor beta chains follows, all from one sample in a study of CD8 T cells in ankylosing spondylitis. TCRdb passed the 5' RACE reads through MiXCR, listing each CDR3 protein once. In the table there are a few hundred thousand distinct CDR3 sequences, 18% of which are singletons. Specimen: blood, either unsorted or a sorted T cell fraction (not recorded which). All receptors come from a male donor with ankylosing spondylitis or in good health (not recorded which). Both conserved end residues are trimmed from each CDR3.

CDR3aa: SAKWGLSNEKLF
v_gene: TRBV20-1
j_gene: TRBJ1-4

CDR3aa: ASSEGWEIDDTQY
v_gene: TRBV10-2
j_gene: TRBJ2-3

CDR3aa: SAKSAEETQY
v_gene: TRBV20-1
j_gene: TRBJ2-5

CDR3aa: ASSYTQGSQPQH
v_gene: TRBV6-5
j_gene: TRBJ1-5

CDR3aa: ASSLDLGEQY
v_gene: TRBV7-9
j_gene: TRBJ2-7

CDR3aa: ASSDPDRGVAGELF
v_gene: TRBV9
j_gene: TRBJ2-2

CDR3aa: ASSIRLAGGYMELF
v_gene: TRBV7-8
j_gene: TRBJ2-2

CDR3aa: ASSLAGTGGTNTEAF
v_gene: TRBV5-1
j_gene: TRBJ1-1

CDR3aa: ASNLVWGGATEAF
v_gene: TRBV6-1
j_gene: TRBJ1-1

CDR3aa: SVAGFSGELF
v_gene: TRBV29-1
j_gene: TRBJ2-2

CDR3aa: ASSQGGGRYNNEQF
v_gene: TRBV9
j_gene: TRBJ2-1

CDR3aa: ASSPVRGPLLD
v_gene: TRBV10-2
j_gene: TRBJ2-7

CDR3aa: ASSDTSGSYNEQF
v_gene: TRBV10-2
j_gene: TRBJ2-1